This is a list of T cell receptor beta chains from one sample in a study of cytomegalovirus exposure and HLA in healthy donors. Sequencing was performed with immunoSEQ multiplex PCR; in TCRdb, only in-frame clones are kept and a portion is missing. The repertoire has about 270,000 clones, under 80% of them found once; the top ten carry roughly 2.4%. Sequencing input: PBMCs. The receptors were gathered from a female donor in good health and CMV-seronegative. The CDR3 runs from the conserved cysteine through the conserved F or W. Each record gives: CDR3 protein, CDR3 DNA, D gene, V gene, clone size, J gene, CDR3 length. A D gene is named only where the DNA matches it firmly. Rows give clone size only sometimes, using once, few, many, or a class for an expanded clone.

cdr3_aa: CATSREPGQDYEQYF
cdr3_nt: TGTGCCACCAGCAGAGAGCCGGGACAAGACTACGAGCAGTACTTC
d_call: .
v_call: TRBV15
clone_size: .
j_call: TRBJ2-7
cdr3_length: 15

cdr3_aa: CASSSRGQGSYNEQFF
cdr3_nt: TGTGCCAGCAGTTCCCGTGGGCAAGGCTCTTACAATGAGCAGTTCTTC
d_call: .
v_call: TRBV6-5
clone_size: .
j_call: TRBJ2-1
cdr3_length: 16

cdr3_aa: CASSLAFTGLSETQYF
cdr3_nt: TGCGCCAGCAGCTTGGCGTTCACGGGGTTAAGCGAGACCCAGTACTTC
d_call: .
v_call: TRBV5-1
clone_size: .
j_call: TRBJ2-5
cdr3_length: 16

cdr3_aa: CASGFGGGGQETQYF
cdr3_nt: TGTGCTAGTGGTTTCGGAGGGGGGGGACAAGAGACCCAGTACTTC
d_call: .
v_call: TRBV12-5
clone_size: .
j_call: TRBJ2-5
cdr3_length: 15

cdr3_aa: CASSLSAGLVSPLHF
cdr3_nt: TGTGCCAGCAGTTTATCGGCAGGGTTGGTTTCACCCCTCCACTTT
d_call: .
v_call: TRBV27
clone_size: few
j_call: TRBJ1-6
cdr3_length: 15

cdr3_aa: CASKGGGEPQHF
cdr3_nt: TGTGCCAGTAAGGGAGGGGGGGAGCCCCAGCATTTT
d_call: .
v_call: TRBV6-1
clone_size: .
j_call: TRBJ1-5
cdr3_length: 12

cdr3_aa: CASSEELAGGATQYF
cdr3_nt: TGTGCCAGCAGTGAAGAACTAGCGGGAGGTGCGACGCAGTATTTT
d_call: TRBD2
v_call: TRBV2
clone_size: .
j_call: TRBJ2-3
cdr3_length: 15

cdr3_aa: CASSLEGAWQPQHF
cdr3_nt: TGTGCCAGCAGCTTGGAGGGGGCCTGGCAGCCCCAGCATTTT
d_call: TRBD1
v_call: TRBV5-6
clone_size: .
j_call: TRBJ1-5
cdr3_length: 14

cdr3_aa: CASSFSSGTNEKLFF
cdr3_nt: TGTGCCAGCAGCTTTAGTTCTGGAACTAATGAAAAACTGTTTTTT
d_call: .
v_call: TRBV7-6
clone_size: .
j_call: TRBJ1-4
cdr3_length: 15

cdr3_aa: CASSLADRAETEAFF
cdr3_nt: TGTGCCAGCAGCTTAGCGGACAGGGCGGAGACTGAAGCTTTCTTT
d_call: TRBD1
v_call: TRBV7-9
clone_size: .
j_call: TRBJ1-1
cdr3_length: 15

cdr3_aa: CASSQGGGGPYNEQFF
cdr3_nt: TGCGCCAGCAGCCAGGGAGGCGGGGGACCCTACAATGAGCAGTTCTTC
d_call: TRBD2
v_call: TRBV4-1
clone_size: few
j_call: TRBJ2-1
cdr3_length: 16

cdr3_aa: CASSPDRGRGYTF
cdr3_nt: TGTGCCAGCAGCCCGGACAGGGGGAGAGGCTACACCTTC
d_call: TRBD1
v_call: TRBV11-2
clone_size: .
j_call: TRBJ1-2
cdr3_length: 13

cdr3_aa: CASSPGQNTGELFF
cdr3_nt: TGTGCCAGCAGTCCTGGACAGAACACCGGGGAGCTGTTTTTT
d_call: .
v_call: TRBV27
clone_size: .
j_call: TRBJ2-2
cdr3_length: 14

cdr3_aa: CASTGQGLYSNQPQHF
cdr3_nt: TGTGCCAGCACCGGACAAGGTCTATATAGCAATCAGCCCCAGCATTTT
d_call: .
v_call: TRBV2
clone_size: .
j_call: TRBJ1-5
cdr3_length: 16

cdr3_aa: CASSSRTRTSYNEQFF
cdr3_nt: TGCGCCAGCAGCTCCCGGACTAGAACTAGCTACAATGAGCAGTTCTTC
d_call: TRBD2
v_call: TRBV4-1
clone_size: .
j_call: TRBJ2-1
cdr3_length: 16

cdr3_aa: CASSQGSAGGTQYF
cdr3_nt: TGTGCCAGCAGCCAAGGGTCAGCAGGGGGCACGCAGTATTTT
d_call: TRBD1
v_call: TRBV4-2
clone_size: once
j_call: TRBJ2-3
cdr3_length: 14

cdr3_aa: CASSDPGPRREGYTF
cdr3_nt: TGTGCCAGCAGTGATCCGGGACCCCGGAGGGAAGGCTACACCTTC
d_call: .
v_call: TRBV6-6
clone_size: .
j_call: TRBJ1-2
cdr3_length: 15

cdr3_aa: CASSPAPGQGKNIQYF
cdr3_nt: TGTGCCAGCAGTCCTGCACCGGGACAGGGGAAAAACATTCAGTACTTC
d_call: TRBD1
v_call: TRBV27
clone_size: .
j_call: TRBJ2-4
cdr3_length: 16

cdr3_aa: CASSRQGSPNYGYTF
cdr3_nt: TGTGCCAGCAGCCGCCAGGGAAGCCCTAACTATGGCTACACCTTC
d_call: .
v_call: TRBV6-5
clone_size: .
j_call: TRBJ1-2
cdr3_length: 15

cdr3_aa: CASSEQGSKTNYGYTF
cdr3_nt: TGTGCCAGCAGTGAACAGGGCAGTAAGACTAACTATGGCTACACCTTC
d_call: .
v_call: TRBV6-1
clone_size: .
j_call: TRBJ1-2
cdr3_length: 16

cdr3_aa: CASSLSDNEQFF
cdr3_nt: TGTGCCAGCAGTTTATCCGACAATGAGCAGTTCTTC
d_call: .
v_call: TRBV27
clone_size: few
j_call: TRBJ2-1
cdr3_length: 12

cdr3_aa: CASSQDLGGSGTGRLRLHF
cdr3_nt: TGCGCCAGCAGCCAAGACCTGGGGGGGTCCGGGACAGGTCGGCTTCGCCTCCACTTT
d_call: TRBD1
v_call: TRBV4-1
clone_size: few
j_call: TRBJ1-6
cdr3_length: 19

cdr3_aa: CASKQGYNEQFF
cdr3_nt: TGTGCCAGCAAACAGGGTTACAATGAGCAGTTCTTC
d_call: .
v_call: TRBV27
clone_size: once
j_call: TRBJ2-1
cdr3_length: 12

cdr3_aa: CASRETYEQYF
cdr3_nt: TGTGCCAGCAGGGAGACCTACGAGCAGTACTTC
d_call: .
v_call: TRBV11-2
clone_size: few
j_call: TRBJ2-7
cdr3_length: 11

cdr3_aa: CASSPRGQAKQETQYF
cdr3_nt: TGTGCCAGCAGCCCACGGGGACAGGCGAAACAAGAGACCCAGTACTTC
d_call: TRBD1
v_call: TRBV11-1
clone_size: once
j_call: TRBJ2-5
cdr3_length: 16

cdr3_aa: CASSFSGSDYEQYF
cdr3_nt: TGCGCCAGCAGCTTCAGCGGGTCGGACTACGAGCAGTACTTC
d_call: .
v_call: TRBV5-1
clone_size: .
j_call: TRBJ2-7
cdr3_length: 14

cdr3_aa: CAISAGTGGYTF
cdr3_nt: TGTGCCATCAGCGCCGGGACTGGTGGCTACACCTTC
d_call: .
v_call: TRBV10-3
clone_size: .
j_call: TRBJ1-2
cdr3_length: 12

cdr3_aa: CASSLTGGDGYTF
cdr3_nt: TGTGCCAGCAGTTTGACAGGGGGCGATGGCTACACCTTC
d_call: TRBD1
v_call: TRBV28
clone_size: .
j_call: TRBJ1-2
cdr3_length: 13

cdr3_aa: CASSVGTGGNYGYTF
cdr3_nt: TGTGCCAGCAGCGTTGGGACAGGGGGCAACTATGGCTACACCTTC
d_call: TRBD1
v_call: TRBV2
clone_size: .
j_call: TRBJ1-2
cdr3_length: 15

cdr3_aa: CASIAGGLTRGAFF
cdr3_nt: TGTGCCAGCATCGCAGGGGGCCTCACCCGGGGAGCTTTCTTT
d_call: TRBD1
v_call: TRBV2
clone_size: .
j_call: TRBJ1-1
cdr3_length: 14

cdr3_aa: CASSQETSGSYEQYF
cdr3_nt: TGTGCCAGCAGCCAAGAAACTAGCGGGAGTTACGAGCAGTACTTC
d_call: TRBD2
v_call: TRBV4-2
clone_size: .
j_call: TRBJ2-7
cdr3_length: 15

cdr3_aa: CASSRRGTGSYEQYF
cdr3_nt: TGTGCCAGCAGCCGAAGGGGGACAGGCTCCTACGAGCAGTACTTC
d_call: TRBD1
v_call: TRBV11-2
clone_size: .
j_call: TRBJ2-7
cdr3_length: 15

cdr3_aa: CASSKSPGLAGTYEQYF
cdr3_nt: TGTGCCAGCAGCAAATCGCCTGGACTAGCGGGGACCTACGAGCAGTACTTC
d_call: TRBD2
v_call: TRBV14
clone_size: once
j_call: TRBJ2-7
cdr3_length: 17

cdr3_aa: CASIYTDTGELFF
cdr3_nt: TGTGCCAGTATATATACGGACACCGGGGAGCTGTTTTTT
d_call: .
v_call: TRBV19
clone_size: .
j_call: TRBJ2-2
cdr3_length: 13

cdr3_aa: CASRAGDPRLPEAFF
cdr3_nt: TGTGCCAGCAGAGCGGGCGATCCACGTCTACCTGAAGCTTTCTTT
d_call: .
v_call: TRBV6-5
clone_size: .
j_call: TRBJ1-1
cdr3_length: 15

cdr3_aa: CASSKTGDRLSNQPQHF
cdr3_nt: TGTGCCAGCTCAAAAACGGGGGACAGGTTAAGCAATCAGCCCCAGCATTTT
d_call: TRBD1
v_call: TRBV18
clone_size: .
j_call: TRBJ1-5
cdr3_length: 17

cdr3_aa: CASSLESDRPNSPLHF
cdr3_nt: TGTGCCAGCAGTTTAGAATCGGACAGGCCCAATTCACCCCTCCACTTT
d_call: TRBD1
v_call: TRBV28
clone_size: few
j_call: TRBJ1-6
cdr3_length: 16

cdr3_aa: CASSLDGREDTEAFF
cdr3_nt: TGTGCCAGCAGCTTGGATGGCAGGGAGGACACTGAAGCTTTCTTT
d_call: .
v_call: TRBV5-4
clone_size: once
j_call: TRBJ1-1
cdr3_length: 15

cdr3_aa: CASSFRTGLEGELFF
cdr3_nt: TGTGCCAGCAGCTTTCGGACAGGGTTAGAAGGGGAGCTGTTTTTT
d_call: TRBD1
v_call: TRBV5-4
clone_size: .
j_call: TRBJ2-2
cdr3_length: 15

cdr3_aa: CASGGASGPYEQYF
cdr3_nt: TGTGCCAGCGGGGGGGCTAGCGGTCCCTACGAGCAGTACTTC
d_call: .
v_call: TRBV9
clone_size: .
j_call: TRBJ2-7
cdr3_length: 14

cdr3_aa: CASRLTRGYEQYF
cdr3_nt: TGTGCCAGCAGGCTCACCAGGGGCTACGAGCAGTACTTC
d_call: .
v_call: TRBV6-5
clone_size: .
j_call: TRBJ2-7
cdr3_length: 13

cdr3_aa: CSAANSGSRTGELFF
cdr3_nt: TGCAGCGCCGCGAATAGCGGGAGTCGTACCGGGGAGCTGTTTTTT
d_call: TRBD2
v_call: TRBV29-1
clone_size: .
j_call: TRBJ2-2
cdr3_length: 15

cdr3_aa: CASSLFGTGFNEQYF
cdr3_nt: TGTGCCAGCAGTTTATTTGGGACAGGGTTCAACGAGCAGTACTTC
d_call: TRBD1
v_call: TRBV27
clone_size: .
j_call: TRBJ2-7
cdr3_length: 15

cdr3_aa: CASSDSGQFNQPQHF
cdr3_nt: TGTGCCAGCAGTGACAGCGGGCAATTCAATCAGCCCCAGCATTTT
d_call: .
v_call: TRBV7-9
clone_size: .
j_call: TRBJ1-5
cdr3_length: 15